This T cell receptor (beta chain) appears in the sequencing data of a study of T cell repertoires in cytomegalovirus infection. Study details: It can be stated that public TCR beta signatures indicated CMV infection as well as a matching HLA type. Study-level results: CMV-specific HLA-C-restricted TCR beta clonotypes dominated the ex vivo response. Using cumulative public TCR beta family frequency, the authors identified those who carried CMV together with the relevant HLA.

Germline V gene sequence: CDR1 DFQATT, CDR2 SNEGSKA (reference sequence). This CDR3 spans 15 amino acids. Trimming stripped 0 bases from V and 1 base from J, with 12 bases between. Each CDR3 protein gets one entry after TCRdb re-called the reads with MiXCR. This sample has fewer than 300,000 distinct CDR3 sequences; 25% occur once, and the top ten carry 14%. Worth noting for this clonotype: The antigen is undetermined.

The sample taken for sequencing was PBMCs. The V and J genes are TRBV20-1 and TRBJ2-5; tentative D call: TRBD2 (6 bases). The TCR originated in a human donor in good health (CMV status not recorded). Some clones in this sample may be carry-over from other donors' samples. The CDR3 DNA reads TGCAGTGCTAGAGATTGGGGGGACGTCCAAGAGACCCAGTACTTC. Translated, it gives CSARDWGDVQETQYF.